These 4 T cell receptor beta chains were sequenced from one sample in a study of T cells after somatic rescue of genetic block. The protocol was immunoSEQ multiplex PCR, while the TCRdb copy is restricted to in-frame clones and leaves out a portion. The table has fewer than 150,000 clones, 85% to 95% seen once. Sequenced sample: peripheral blood mononuclear cells (PBMCs). The source is a woman younger than 30.

The rearrangement joins TRBV9 to TRBJ2-5, with TRBD2 matching over 14 bases. The germline V gene encodes CDR1 SGDLS and CDR2 YYNGEE. J lost 5 bases, V lost 0 bases, and 9 bases had no gene match. The CDR3 has 18 amino acids. The CDR3 sequence: CASSVAPGTSGGLETQYF. As DNA, the CDR3 is TGTGCCAGCAGCGTAGCCCCAGGGACTAGCGGGGGTCTGGAGACCCAGTACTTC.

This clone was detected once. In nucleotides, the CDR3 is TGTGCCAGCACACCGACAGATCAGCCCCAGCATTTT. Translated, it gives CASTPTDQPQHF. This chain uses TRBV28 with TRBJ1-5, with a tentative D call TRBD1 (5 bases). This CDR3 contains 12 residues. V lost 7 bases and J 5 bases, leaving 9 bases between the germline ends. The germline V gene encodes CDR1 MDHEN and CDR2 SYDVKM.

The rearrangement joins TRBV6-1 to TRBJ2-2; 7 bases fit TRBD1. Per germline, CDR1 MNHNS and CDR2 SASEGT. Trimming took 0 bases from V and 6 from J; bases not matched to a gene: 10. This CDR3 is built from 17 residues. DNA of the CDR3: TGTGCCAGCAGTGAAGCGATCATGACAGGGCAGGCCGGGGAGCTGTTTTTT. The encoded protein is CASSEAIMTGQAGELFF.

The chain links TRBV18 to TRBJ1-2; weak D call: TRBD1 (5 bases). This CDR3 comprises 15 residues. The V end was cut by 5 bases, the J end by 7 bases, with 20 bases between. The V gene's germline CDR1 is KGHSH and CDR2 LQKENI. The CDR3 protein is CASSSNPGDAGGYTF. CDR3 bases: TGTGCCAGCTCATCGAATCCCGGGGACGCCGGTGGCTACACCTTC.